This TCR beta chain was observed in a study of T cell responses to AZD1222 COVID-19 vaccine. The study's findings and limits: Spike-wide vaccine-associated CD4 TCRs dominated at 160-218 and 743-854.

Comments on this clone: What it binds is unknown.

Using immunoSEQ multiplex PCR, the repertoire was profiled, and TCRdb retains in-frame clones only, with some absent. The sample records approximately 150,000 clones, roughly 87% being singletons. CDR1 SGHAT and CDR2 FQNNGV come from the germline V gene. Trimming removed 5 bases at V and 1 base at J, with 11 bases between. This CDR3 spans 15 amino acids. The chain has TRBV11-2 and TRBJ2-2; a weak D match, TRBD1 (5 bases). The TCR originated in an adult who received the MenACWY meningococcal vaccine as a control. The material was peripheral blood, obtained 28 days after the second dose of the MenACWY control vaccine. CDR3 bases: TGTGCCAGCAGCAAACGTAGGGGGAACACCGGGGAGCTGTTTTTT. Its protein product is CASSKRRGNTGELFF. The whole variable domain, remainder taken from reference TRBV11-2 and TRBJ2-2, is EAGVAQSPRYKIIEKRQSVAFWCNPISGHATLYWYQQILGQGPKLLIQFQNNGVVDDSQLPKDRFSAERLKGVDSTLKIQPAKLEDSAVYLCASSKRRGNTGELFFGEGSRLTVL.